These T cell receptor beta chains were read from a single sample in a study of Ad26.COV2.S vaccination and SARS-CoV-2 variants. Clones were sequenced by immunoSEQ multiplex PCR, and TCRdb holds only the in-frame ones, with some missing. The sample lists a few hundred thousand clones, 83% occurring once. Sequencing used peripheral blood, obtained in a trial of Ad26.COV2.S vaccine versus placebo. Every receptor here comes from a person aged 18-60 years who received the Ad26.COV2.S COVID-19 vaccine or a placebo. The CDR3 runs from the conserved cysteine through the conserved F or W. A D gene is named only where the DNA matches it firmly. Part of the rows lack a size; the others show once, few, many or a class for expanded clones.

V gene	J gene	D gene	clone size	CDR3 DNA	CDR3 protein
TRBV27	TRBJ2-2	-	many	TGTGCCAGCAGTTCCTACGGGGAGCTGTTTTTT	CASSSYGELFF
TRBV7-6	TRBJ1-3	-	-	TGTGCCAGCAGCCCGCCGGGGGGAAACACCATATATTTT	CASSPPGGNTIYF
TRBV10-1	TRBJ1-1	-	-	TGCGCCAGCAGTGAGGGGGGACAACGGTCAAAGGCTTTCTTT	CASSEGGQRSKAFF
TRBV5-5	TRBJ2-3	TRBD2	-	TGTGCCAGCAGCTTGTGGCTAGCGGGCACAGATACGCAGTATTTT	CASSLWLAGTDTQYF
TRBV5-1	TRBJ2-1	-	-	TGCGCCAGCAGCTTGGCTTTGCGGGGCCGCAACAATGAGCAGTTCTTC	CASSLALRGRNNEQFF
TRBV5-1	TRBJ2-5	TRBD1	many	TGCGCCAGCAGCTCACTAGACAGGGGCAGGGAGACCCAGTACTTC	CASSSLDRGRETQYF
TRBV7-3	TRBJ2-5	TRBD2	-	TGTGCCAGCAGCTTAGGCGGGGGACTTCAAGAGACCCAGTACTTC	CASSLGGGLQETQYF
TRBV6-5	TRBJ1-1	-	-	TGTGCCAGCAGTTATACGCAGGGTGGGGACACTGAAGCTTTCTTT	CASSYTQGGDTEAFF
TRBV6-6	TRBJ1-2	-	-	TGTGCCAGCAATGCGAGGAGGCGATACTATGGCTACACCTTC	CASNARRRYYGYTF
TRBV29-1	TRBJ1-1	-	-	TGCAGCGTTCCCCAGGGGAACACTGAAGCTTTCTTT	CSVPQGNTEAFF
TRBV5-8	TRBJ2-5	-	-	TGTGCCAGCAGCTTGGGTAGGGGAGGTCAAGAGACCCAGTACTTC	CASSLGRGGQETQYF
TRBV9	TRBJ2-5	TRBD1	-	TGTGCCAGCAGCGAGGGACAGGTTCATGAAGAGACCCAGTACTTC	CASSEGQVHEETQYF
TRBV7-3	TRBJ1-6	-	-	TGTGCCAGCAGCTTAACGTACGGGGGATCACCCCTCCACTTT	CASSLTYGGSPLHF
TRBV4-1	TRBJ1-2	TRBD1	-	TGCGCCAGCAGCCGCGACAGGGTCGATGGCTACACCTTC	CASSRDRVDGYTF
TRBV27	TRBJ2-3	-	-	TGTGCCAGCAGTTTCCGACCGAGCACAGATACGCAGTATTTT	CASSFRPSTDTQYF
TRBV9	TRBJ1-2	-	-	TGTGCCAGCAGCAGTGGATATTTGGGCTACACCTTC	CASSSGYLGYTF
TRBV4-2	TRBJ1-1	-	-	TGTGCCAGCAGCCAAGATCTTAGGACGGACCTTGAAGCTTTCTTT	CASSQDLRTDLEAFF
TRBV5-1	TRBJ1-4	-	-	TGCGCCAGCAGCTCTCAACAGCTAGGTAATGAAAAACTGTTTTTT	CASSSQQLGNEKLFF
TRBV10-3	TRBJ1-2	TRBD1	-	TGTGCCATCAGGCCCCAGGGGGCCGGGGGCTACACCTTC	CAIRPQGAGGYTF
TRBV18	TRBJ1-2	-	once	TGTGCCAGCTCTGGATTCGACACACCTAACTATGGCTACACCTTC	CASSGFDTPNYGYTF
TRBV4-1	TRBJ1-2	TRBD1	once	TGCGCCAGCAGCCAAGTACCAGGGGGCGACTATGGCTACACCTTC	CASSQVPGGDYGYTF
TRBV5-6	TRBJ1-2	TRBD1	-	TGTGCCAGCAGCTTGGCAGGGGGCCTGGGAGGCTACACCTTC	CASSLAGGLGGYTF
TRBV5-6	TRBJ2-6	-	-	TGTGCCAGCAGCTTGGCCGGTAGGGCCAACGTCCTGACTTTC	CASSLAGRANVLTF
TRBV5-1	TRBJ2-3	-	once	TGCGCCAGCAGCTACGGACGGGGGATTAGCACAGATACGCAGTATTTT	CASSYGRGISTDTQYF
TRBV7-9	TRBJ1-6	-	-	TGTGCCAGCAGCCGATGGGCCAACAATTCACCCCTCCACTTT	CASSRWANNSPLHF
TRBV27	TRBJ2-2	-	few	TGTGCCAGCGCCCGGGACTTCACGAACACCGGGGAGCTGTTTTTT	CASARDFTNTGELFF
TRBV29-1	TRBJ2-3	-	-	TGCAGCGTTGAACGGGAAACGCAGTATTTT	CSVERETQYF
TRBV2	TRBJ2-7	-	-	TGTGCCAGCAGACCCTCGGACAACGTCGAGCAGTACTTC	CASRPSDNVEQYF
TRBV24-1	TRBJ2-7	TRBD2	many	TGTGCCACCAGTGACCCGACTAGCGGGGCTCTTTCCTACGAGCAGTACTTC	CATSDPTSGALSYEQYF
TRBV30	TRBJ2-7	-	-	TGTGCCTGGAGTCAACAGCGCTACGAGCAGTACTTC	CAWSQQRYEQYF
TRBV19	TRBJ1-2	-	-	TGTGCCAGTAGTATGTTAAACTATGGCTACACCTTC	CASSMLNYGYTF
TRBV18	TRBJ2-7	TRBD2	-	TGTGCCAGCTCGCAAACTAGCGGGAGTGGCCACGAGCAGTACTTC	CASSQTSGSGHEQYF
TRBV19	TRBJ2-1	-	-	TGTGCCAGTAGTCCCCGGACGACGGGGGCGTTAAAACTCTTC	CASSPRTTGALKLF
TRBV7-2	TRBJ1-1	TRBD1	once	TGTGCCAGCAGCTTAGATCCGGGACAGAGCACTGAAGCTTTCTTT	CASSLDPGQSTEAFF
TRBV5-5	TRBJ2-7	TRBD1	-	TGTGCCAGCAGCTTGCAGGGGGCGATCGAGCAGTACTTC	CASSLQGAIEQYF
TRBV24-1	TRBJ2-3	-	-	TGTGCCACCAGTGAACCCCCGAACACAGATACGCAGTATTTT	CATSEPPNTDTQYF
TRBV29-1	TRBJ2-1	TRBD2	-	TGCAGCGTTGTCCTACTAGCGGGGCCCCATGAGCAGTTCTTC	CSVVLLAGPHEQFF
TRBV11-2	TRBJ2-7	-	once	TGTGCCAGCAACGGGGTAACTCTCGAGCAGTACTTC	CASNGVTLEQYF
TRBV6-2/TRBV6-3	TRBJ1-1	-	-	TGTGCCAGCAGTTTTCGAACAAGCACCACTGAAGCTTTCTTT	CASSFRTSTTEAFF
TRBV7-9	TRBJ1-2	-	-	TGTGCCAGCAGCTTATGGAGTGCTGGGGGCTATGGCTACACCTTC	CASSLWSAGGYGYTF
TRBV30	TRBJ2-3	-	-	TGTGCCTGGAGTGTCGCCGTCGATACGCAGTATTTT	CAWSVAVDTQYF
TRBV15	TRBJ1-4	-	-	TGTGCCACCAGCAGAGATTTGGAGGGGAATGAAAAACTGTTTTTT	CATSRDLEGNEKLFF
TRBV27	TRBJ2-7	-	few	TGTGCCAGCATTGACCTAGGGGAAACCTACGAGCAGTACTTC	CASIDLGETYEQYF
TRBV27	TRBJ2-1	-	-	TGTGCCAGCAGCCTTGGGGGGGCCGATGAGCAGTTCTTC	CASSLGGADEQFF
TRBV18	TRBJ1-1	TRBD1	-	TGTGCCAGCTCAGCAGGGACTTCAGGGGGCGGTACTGAAGCTTTCTTT	CASSAGTSGGGTEAFF
TRBV14	TRBJ2-2	TRBD2	-	TGTGCCAGCAGCCAACTAGCGGGACTGAACACCGGGGAGCTGTTTTTT	CASSQLAGLNTGELFF
TRBV6-5	TRBJ2-3	-	-	TGTGCCAGCAGCAGACAGCTGAGGTACACAGATACGCAGTATTTT	CASSRQLRYTDTQYF
TRBV6-5	TRBJ2-7	-	-	TGTGCCAGCAGTTACGATAGGTCTAGGGACGAGCAGTACTTC	CASSYDRSRDEQYF
TRBV18	TRBJ2-7	-	-	TGTGCCAGCTCACCACTAGCCCCACAGGCTACAAATTCCTACGAGCAGTACTTC	CASSPLAPQATNSYEQYF
TRBV5-5	TRBJ2-5	-	-	TGTGCCAGCAGCCTTCCCAGGGGACCCACATTGGTAGAGACCCAGTACTTC	CASSLPRGPTLVETQYF
TRBV19	TRBJ2-6	-	few	TGTGCCAGCCGACGGGACCTCTACGGGGCCAACGTCCTGACTTTC	CASRRDLYGANVLTF
TRBV18	TRBJ2-7	TRBD1	-	TGTGCCAGCTCACCGACAGGGGGCTACGAGCAGTACTTC	CASSPTGGYEQYF
TRBV27	TRBJ1-2	-	-	TGTGCCAGCCGAGTTTGCTACACCTTC	CASRVCYTF
TRBV5-6	TRBJ1-1	-	-	TGTGCCAGCAGCTTGGGAGAGGGTGGTGAAGCTTTCTTT	CASSLGEGGEAFF
TRBV5-1	TRBJ2-1	-	-	TGCGCCAGCAGCTTGGGACTGGGCGGCTCCTACAATGAGCAGTTCTTC	CASSLGLGGSYNEQFF
TRBV18	TRBJ1-4	-	-	TGTGCCAGCTCACCACCGTCAAGGGCGGGGGAAAAACTGTTTTTT	CASSPPSRAGEKLFF
TRBV25-1	TRBJ2-1	-	-	TGTGCCAGCCAGAGGACAGTTTACAATGAGCAGTTCTTC	CASQRTVYNEQFF
TRBV4-1	TRBJ2-7	-	once	TGCGCCAGCAGCCAACCCGGACGGGGCTACGAGCAGTACTTC	CASSQPGRGYEQYF
TRBV19	TRBJ2-7	-	-	TGTGCCAGTAGTATAGCCCCCCCAGGGCCCTACGAGCAGTACTTC	CASSIAPPGPYEQYF
TRBV19	TRBJ2-7	-	few	TGTGCCAGTAGTATAGTAGGGCCCCCCTCCTACGAGCAGTACTTC	CASSIVGPPSYEQYF